These 19 T cell receptor beta chains originate from one sample sequenced in a study of CD8 T cells in Susac syndrome. Random hexamers primed reverse transcription of about 0.5 to 1 ug RNA. TCRdb processed the immunoSEQ multiplex PCR reads anew with MiXCR; each CDR3 protein has one entry. Seen here are 77,000 or so distinct CDR3 sequences, 85% to 95% observed once, and the top ten hold 0.3% to 0.45%. Sequenced material: CD8+ T cells from PBMCs. The receptors come from a human donor with multiple sclerosis.

The J gene is TRBJ2-3, the V gene TRBV7-2, with TRBD2 matching 13 bases. The V gene end was trimmed by 5 bases and the J gene end by 4 bases; junction bases not matched to a gene: 3. Germline CDR1 is SGHTA and CDR2 is FQGNSA. The CDR3 runs to 15 residues. This chain's CDR3 is CASSRTSGRADTQYF. CDR3 nucleotides: TGTGCCAGCAGCCGGACTAGCGGGAGAGCAGATACGCAGTATTTT. Drawing the rest from reference TRBV7-2 and TRBJ2-3, the complete variable domain is GAGVSQSPSNKVTEKGKDVELRCDPISGHTALYWYRQSLGQGLEFLIYFQGNSAPDKSGLPSDRFSAERTGGSVSTLTIQRTQQEDSAVYLCASSRTSGRADTQYFGPGTRLTVL.

The gene calls are TRBV19 and TRBJ1-5; D may be TRBD1 (5 bases). This CDR3 has 14 amino acids. Germline CDR1 is LNHDA and CDR2 is SQIVND (reference sequence). V was shortened by 10 bases and J by 7 bases, with 20 bases between the two germline ends. The CDR3 loop is CATPSKDTIQPQHF. The CDR3 DNA is TGTGCCACCCCGTCGAAGGACACCATACAGCCCCAGCATTTT.

The rearrangement joins TRBV7-2 to TRBJ1-1; 7 bases line up with TRBD1. CDR1 is SGHTA and CDR2 is FQGNSA in the germline V gene. V lost 2 bases and J lost 7; bases outside the gene matches: 13. CDR3 length equals 16 residues. The CDR3 nucleotides read TGTGCCAGCAGCTTAAGGGGCCCGACAGGGACGGGTGAAGCTTTCTTT. This encodes CASSLRGPTGTGEAFF.

V is TRBV6-5 and J is TRBJ2-5, with 10 bases matching TRBD2. The CDR3 has 15 residues. The trim removed 5 bases at V and 0 bases at J, leaving 3 bases unmatched. CDR1 is MNHEY, CDR2 SVGAGI, per germline. The CDR3 protein is CASSLSGGNQETQYF. In DNA form, the CDR3 reads TGTGCCAGCAGTCTTAGCGGGGGGAACCAAGAGACCCAGTACTTC.

V and J are TRBV5-6 and TRBJ1-3; weak D call: TRBD1 (5 bases). The germline V gene encodes CDR1 SGHDT and CDR2 YYEEEE. The germline V and J ends were trimmed by 4 bases and 0 bases, with 14 bases remaining between them. The CDR3 runs 16 residues. The CDR3, as DNA: TGTGCCAGCAGCCTCCTAGGGGTGAGCTCTGGAAACACCATATATTTT. Its translation: CASSLLGVSSGNTIYF. Complete variable domain (other parts from reference TRBV5-6 and TRBJ1-3): DAGVTQSPTHLIKTRGQQVTLRCSPKSGHDTVSWYQQALGQGPQFIFQYYEEEERQRGNFPDRFSGHQFPNYSSELNVNALLLGDSALYLCASSLLGVSSGNTIYFGEGSWLTVV.

This clonotype appeared a few times. The gene calls are TRBV6-5 and TRBJ1-1; the D gene is possibly TRBD1 (5 bases). CDR1 and CDR2 from the germline V gene are MNHEY and SVGAGI. The CDR3 is made up of 12 amino acids. Trimming shortened V by 4 bases and J by 3 bases, and 6 bases separated the two germline ends. CDR3 protein: CASSLGDTEAFF. CDR3 in DNA: TGTGCCAGCAGTTTAGGGGACACTGAAGCTTTCTTT.

The table lists this clonotype with a count of one. The gene calls are TRBV29-1 and TRBJ1-2; the match to TRBD1 covers 7 bases. CDR1 is SQVTM and CDR2 is ANQGSEA in the germline V gene. This CDR3 is built from 15 residues. With 2 bases clipped from V and 4 bases from J, the junction kept 10 bases outside the gene matches. Here the CDR3 DNA reads TGCAGCGTTGAACTCGGGACAGAAAATACCTATGGCTACACCTTC. Translating gives CSVELGTENTYGYTF.

The CDR3 DNA reads as TGCGCCAGCAGCTTGCTGGGGAAGGGCACTGAAGCTTTCTTT. This translates into CASSLLGKGTEAFF. The rearrangement uses TRBV5-1 and TRBJ1-1; D is unresolved. Germline CDR1 reads SGHRS; CDR2 reads YFSETQ. Trimming removed 1 base at V and 4 bases at J, with 11 bases between. This CDR3 is built from 14 residues.

The genes are TRBV6-1 and TRBJ2-5; D ambiguous. Germline loops: CDR1 MNHNS, CDR2 SASEGT. This CDR3 comprises 12 residues. Trimming left V 4 bases short and J 5 bases short, with 8 bases between. This CDR3 is CASSVTTETQYF. In DNA form, the CDR3 reads TGTGCCAGCAGTGTCACTACGGAGACCCAGTACTTC.

The chain carries TRBV18 and TRBJ2-1; TRBD2 might be the D (7 bases). The V gene's germline CDR1 is KGHSH and CDR2 LQKENI. This CDR3 has 15 residues. V lost 3 bases, J lost 4 bases, and 13 bases lay in between. CDR3 residues: CASSPSGGLYNEQFF. The CDR3 nucleotides read TGTGCCAGCTCACCCTCGGGGGGCCTATACAATGAGCAGTTCTTC.

V is TRBV29-1 and J is TRBJ2-3, with D possibly called TRBD1 or TRBD2 (5 bases each). This CDR3 region has 16 residues. With 6 bases removed from V and 2 bases from J, the gap between germline ends came to 21 bases. The germline gives CDR1 SQVTM, CDR2 ANQGSEA. CDR3 nucleotide sequence: TGCAGCGTGGGGACCGCGGAGTCCGCCTTCACAGATACGCAGTATTTT. Its translation is CSVGTAESAFTDTQYF.

The chain carries TRBV7-9 and TRBJ1-5, with D tentatively TRBD1 (5 bases). Germline values: CDR1 SEHNR, CDR2 FQNEAQ (reference sequence). This CDR3 is built from 15 residues. The germline V and J ends were trimmed by 0 bases and 1 base, with 7 bases remaining between them. CDR3 loop: CASSLATDSNQPQHF. The CDR3 nucleotides are TGTGCCAGCAGCTTAGCGACAGACAGCAATCAGCCCCAGCATTTT.

The chain links TRBV20-1 to TRBJ1-1, with D uncertain. Trimming cost V 3 bases and J 1 base, with 15 bases left between them. Germline V CDR1 and CDR2: DFQATT, SNEGSKA (reference sequence). This CDR3 is 15 amino acids long. CDR3 nucleotides: TGCAGTGCTAGGGAACCCACCCGGGGGAACACTGAAGCTTTCTTT. It specifies CSAREPTRGNTEAFF.

This rearrangement joins TRBV29-1 to TRBJ2-1, with 8 nucleotides matching TRBD1. Germline CDR1 and CDR2: SQVTM and ANQGSEA. J was trimmed by 8 bases and V by 0 bases; bases with no gene match: 3. This CDR3 is 13 amino acids long. The CDR3 DNA is TGCAGCGTTGAAGAGACAGGGGCGGATGAGCAGTTCTTC. It translates to CSVEETGADEQFF.

The chain carries TRBV30 and TRBJ1-1, with a tentative D call TRBD1 (6 bases). Per germline, CDR1 GTSNPN and CDR2 SVGIG (reference sequence). The CDR3 is made up of 14 amino acids. The V and J ends lost 4 bases and 1 base respectively, with 13 bases between them. For the CDR3, the DNA is TGTGCCTGGAACGAAGAACAGGGGAACACTGAAGCTTTCTTT. This translates into CAWNEEQGNTEAFF.

V is TRBV7-9 and J is TRBJ1-2; possible D gene TRBD1, 6 bases. The germline V and J ends were trimmed by 1 base and 1 base, with 10 bases remaining between them. Per the germline V gene, CDR1 is SEHNR and CDR2 is FQNEAQ (reference sequence). The CDR3 is 15 residues long. CDR3 DNA: TGTGCCAGCAGCTTAGAAGGGGGGCTTAACTATGGCTACACCTTC. Its translation is CASSLEGGLNYGYTF.

This chain uses TRBV12-3 or TRBV12-4 with TRBJ2-5; D uncertain. The CDR3 is 11 residues long. Trimming cost V 2 bases and J 7 bases, with 5 bases left between them. CDR3 loop: CASSLSVTQYF. The DNA of the CDR3 is TGTGCCAGCAGTTTAAGCGTGACCCAGTACTTC.

The V gene is TRBV12-5, the J gene TRBJ2-7, with TRBD1 matching over 8 bases. After removal of 7 bases from V and 4 bases from J, the junction contained 12 bases not matched to a gene. The CDR3 is 15 amino acids. Germline assignment: CDR1 LGHNT and CDR2 FRNRAP. The CDR3 coding sequence is TGTGCTAGTGCCCCTGAGACAGGGGTGGGTTACGAGCAGTACTTC. It encodes CASAPETGVGYEQYF.

The chain has TRBV2 and TRBJ1-2, with unresolved D. V was clipped by 9 bases and J by 1 base, with 9 bases between them. The V gene's germline CDR1 is SNHLY and CDR2 FYNNEI. This CDR3 has 12 amino acids. DNA for the CDR3: TGTGCCAGTACCTTTAATAACTATGGCTACACCTTC. Encoded protein: CASTFNNYGYTF.